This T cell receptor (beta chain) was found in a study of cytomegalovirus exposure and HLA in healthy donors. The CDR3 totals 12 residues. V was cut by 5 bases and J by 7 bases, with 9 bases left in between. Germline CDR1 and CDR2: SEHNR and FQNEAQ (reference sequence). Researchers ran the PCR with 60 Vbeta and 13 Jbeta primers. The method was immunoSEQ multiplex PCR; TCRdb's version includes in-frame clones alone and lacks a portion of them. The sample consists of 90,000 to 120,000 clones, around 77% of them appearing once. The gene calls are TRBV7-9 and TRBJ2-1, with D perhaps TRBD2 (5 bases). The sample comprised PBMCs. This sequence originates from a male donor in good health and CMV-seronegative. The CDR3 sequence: CASSLLANEQFF. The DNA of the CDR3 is TGTGCCAGCAGCCTTCTAGCTAATGAGCAGTTCTTC.